What follows are 29 T cell receptor beta chains derived from one specimen sequenced in a study of T cell clonality in common variable immunodeficiency. The method was immunoSEQ multiplex PCR; TCRdb's version includes in-frame clones alone and lacks a portion of them. The record shows around 39,000 clones for this sample, with no singletons present. The sequenced material came from peripheral blood mononuclear cells. The receptors stem from a person aged 18-70 years in good health.

This clone was recorded at least ten times. The sequenced fragment ends 3 residues before the CDR3 boundary, so the rest is inferred from the germline J gene. The chain joins TRBV28 to TRBJ2-1, with D uncertain. Trimming removed 6 bases at V and 4 bases at J, with 4 bases between. The CDR3 is 11 residues long. The germline V gene encodes CDR1 MDHEN and CDR2 SYDVKM. The CDR3 DNA, read in part, is TGTGCCAGCAGACAGTACAATGAG. This translates into CASRQYNE. The full CDR3 is CASRQYNEQFF.

This clone was seen repeatedly, ten times or more. The read halts 3 residues ahead of the CDR3 end, with the missing end drawn from the germline J gene. V is TRBV2 and J is TRBJ1-1; D possibly corresponds to TRBD1 (5 bases). V dropped 4 bases and J dropped 3 bases, with 24 bases sitting between them. CDR1 is SNHLY, CDR2 FYNNEI, per germline. The CDR3 length is 18 residues. The CDR3 bases that were read are TGTGCCAGCAGTGCTAAACGAGCATGGGGCCCGGCGGACACTGAA. This codes for CASSAKRAWGPADTE. The full CDR3 sequence reads CASSAKRAWGPADTEAFF.

This clone was found many times. The junction departs from germline at one end; a sequencing error may be responsible. CDR3 DNA, as far as it was read: TGTGCCAGCTCCCCACTAGCGGGAGCGGAAGATACG. Amino acids: CASSPLAGAEDT. The full CDR3 is CASSPLAGAEDTQYF. The chain uses TRBV18 and TRBJ2-3; 11 bases line up with TRBD2. The read ends 3 residues before the CDR3 terminus; that terminus is restored from the germline J gene. Germline V gene lookup returns CDR1 KGHSH and CDR2 LQKENI. The CDR3 sequence is 15 residues long.

This clone was recorded many times. The CDR3 end falls 3 residues outside the read, so it is completed with the germline J gene. This sequence joins TRBV7-2 and TRBJ2-7; D possibly corresponds to TRBD2 (6 bases). The CDR3 contains 14 residues. Trimming removed 1 base at V and 4 bases at J, with 11 bases between. Germline loops: CDR1 SGHTA, CDR2 FQGNSA. CDR3 DNA (partial): TGTGCCAGCAGCTTAGACCCAGGGACTTACGAG. It codes for CASSLDPGTYE. The entire CDR3 protein is CASSLDPGTYEQYF.

In this sample, this clone turned up many times. The read finishes 3 residues shy of the CDR3 end, and the germline J gene is used to complete it. The rearrangement joins TRBV28 to TRBJ2-1, with 9 bases identical to TRBD2. This CDR3 is built from 14 residues. The junction had 0 bases not matched to a gene; V was cut back by 2 bases and J by 4 bases. Germline V gene data show CDR1 as MDHEN and CDR2 as SYDVKM. The part of the CDR3 DNA that was read is TGTGCCAGCAGTTTAGCGGGAGGGTACAATGAG. Translated: CASSLAGGYNE. The full CDR3 protein is CASSLAGGYNEQFF. The full variable domain, completed using reference TRBV28 and TRBJ2-1, is DVKVTQSSRYLVKRTGEKVFLECVQDMDHENMFWYRQDPGLGLRLIYFSYDVKMKEKGDIPEGYSVSREKKERFSLILESASTNQTSMYLCASSLAGGYNEQFFGPGTRLTVL.

This clone was seen at least ten times. Sequencing ends 3 residues short of the CDR3 end; the germline J gene provides the rest. V usage is TRBV19 and J usage is TRBJ1-1; D not resolved. From germline, CDR1 is LNHDA and CDR2 SQIVND (reference sequence). The length of the CDR3 is 13 residues. CDR3 in amino acids: CASSLVSGVLAFF. The part of the CDR3 DNA that was read is TGTGCCAGTAGCCTCGTGTCCGGGGTTTTG.

The table lists this clone with many counts. The read terminates 3 residues before the CDR3 end, so the remaining end is supplied by the germline J gene. The chain carries TRBV6-1 and TRBJ2-7; a weak D match, TRBD2 (5 bases). CDR1 and CDR2 (germline): MNHNS, SASEGT. CDR3 size: 15 residues. The germline V and J ends were trimmed by 2 bases and 1 base, with 12 bases remaining between them. The part of the CDR3 DNA that was read is TGTGCCAGCAGTGAAAGAGGGCGCCTTTCCTACGAG. This encodes CASSERGRLSYE. The CDR3 reads in full as CASSERGRLSYEQYF.

This clone was counted many times. The CDR3 end falls 3 residues outside the read, so it is completed with the germline J gene. The V and J genes are TRBV2 and TRBJ1-5, with TRBD1 matching 7 bases. The CDR3 is 14 amino acids. CDR1 is SNHLY, CDR2 FYNNEI, per germline. J gave up 8 bases and V 8 bases, and 12 bases lay outside the gene matches. CDR3 region: CASSGTARREPQHF. CDR3 bases read: TGTGCCAGCTCCGGGACAGCTCGTAGGGAGCCC.

This clone was observed many times. The CDR3 extends 3 residues past the end of the read, so its final part is completed from the germline J gene. The V and J genes are TRBV6-2 or TRBV6-3 and TRBJ2-1; 9 bases line up with TRBD2. V shed 6 bases and J 5 bases; nucleotides not matched to a gene: 5. The CDR3 has 14 residues. Per germline, CDR1 MNHEY and CDR2 SVGEGT. The DNA read from the CDR3 is TGTGCCAGCAGAGTGGCTAGCGGGGACAATGAG. Its protein product is CASRVASGDNE. The whole CDR3 region reads CASRVASGDNEQFF.

This clone was found many times. The read comes to an end 3 residues before the CDR3 does, leaving the germline J gene to fill in the end. The rearrangement links TRBV28 to TRBJ2-7, with D possibly TRBD2 on 6 matching bases. Deletions cut 9 bases from V and 3 bases from J, with 18 bases between. In germline, CDR1 is MDHEN, CDR2 SYDVKM. This CDR3 has 14 amino acids. Incomplete CDR3 DNA: TGTGCCAGTCGCCCTGCGGGGCTAGGCTACGAG. Amino acid sequence: CASRPAGLGYE. Given in full, the CDR3 is CASRPAGLGYEQYF.

This clone was found many times. The read stops 3 residues short of the end of the CDR3; the missing end is completed from the germline J gene. The chain recombines TRBV5-1 with TRBJ2-1; possible D gene TRBD2, 6 bases. The CDR3 runs 15 residues. CDR1 SGHRS and CDR2 YFSETQ come from the germline V gene. V lost 3 bases and J lost 0, with 10 bases in between. CDR3 region: CASSYSGSSYNEQFF. The DNA read from the CDR3 is TGCGCCAGCAGCTATAGCGGCAGCTCCTACAATGAG.

This clone was seen repeatedly, ten times or more. The sequenced CDR3 bases are TGTGCCAGCAGTCCCGCGGCAGGGTTTTATGAAAAA. Amino acids: CASSPAAGFYEK. The entire CDR3 protein reads CASSPAAGFYEKLFF. This chain links TRBV12-3 or TRBV12-4 with TRBJ1-4; perhaps TRBD1 as D (5 bases). The read ends 3 residues early relative to the CDR3; the germline J gene fills the gap. V was pared by 5 bases and J by 6 bases, with 16 bases between. This CDR3 has 15 residues.

This clone was observed many times. The read finishes 3 residues shy of the CDR3 end, and the germline J gene is used to complete it. The chain links TRBV11-2 to TRBJ1-1; TRBD1 aligns across 8 bases. J gave up 2 bases and V 5 bases, and 7 bases lay outside the gene matches. The germline V gene has CDR1 SGHAT and CDR2 FQNNGV. This CDR3 has 15 residues. The part of the CDR3 DNA that was read is TGTGCCAGCAGCCAGGACAGGGTGGGCAACACTGAA. It translates to CASSQDRVGNTE. In full, the CDR3 is CASSQDRVGNTEAFF.

This clone was detected ten times or more. The read comes to an end 3 residues before the CDR3 does, leaving the germline J gene to fill in the end. V usage is TRBV12-5 and J usage is TRBJ2-7; 10 nucleotides agree with TRBD2. V lost 1 base to trimming and J lost 3 bases; unmatched junction nucleotides: 12. Germline V gene sequence: CDR1 LGHNT, CDR2 FRNRAP. The CDR3 is made up of 18 amino acids. The CDR3 reads CASGLATSTIAGGYEQYF. CDR3 DNA (partial): TGTGCTAGTGGTTTGGCCACTTCCACCATAGCGGGGGGCTACGAG.

This clone has at least ten counts. Coverage ceases 3 residues before the CDR3 finishes, and the germline J gene fills in the end. The V and J genes are TRBV28 and TRBJ1-3; D not certain. The CDR3 spans 16 residues. Germline CDR1 MDHEN, CDR2 SYDVKM. V was trimmed by 5 bases and J by 2 bases, leaving 16 bases between them. This CDR3 is CASSPWAGQTGNTIYF. CDR3 DNA (partial): TGTGCCAGCAGTCCCTGGGCAGGTCAGACTGGAAACACC.

This clone was detected many times. Coverage ceases 3 residues before the CDR3 finishes, and the germline J gene fills in the end. The chain has TRBV5-4 and TRBJ2-3, with 8 bases that match TRBD2. This CDR3 spans 16 amino acids. Germline V lookup: CDR1 SGHNT, CDR2 YYREEE (reference sequence). The trim removed 4 bases at V and 2 bases at J, leaving 9 bases unmatched. The CDR3 DNA, read in part, is TGTGCCAGCAGCCTGGGCGGGACTAGGTACACAGATACG. Protein: CASSLGGTRYTDT. The CDR3 in full is CASSLGGTRYTDTQYF.

This clone was observed at least ten times. The CDR3 loop is CASRPVTGGMNTEAFF. The part of the CDR3 DNA that was read is TGTGCCAGTAGGCCAGTGACAGGGGGTATGAACACTGAA. This chain uses TRBV19 with TRBJ1-1; 9 bases are shared with TRBD1. The missing CDR3 end, 3 residues past where the read stops, is filled in from the germline J gene. Germline CDR1 LNHDA, CDR2 SQIVND (reference sequence). J lost 0 bases, V lost 6 bases, and 8 bases had no gene match. The length of the CDR3 is 16 residues.

This clone was counted ten times or more. The read stops 3 residues short of the end of the CDR3; the missing end is completed from the germline J gene. J is TRBJ2-1 and V is TRBV19, with D maybe TRBD1 (5 bases). The ends were cut back, 6 bases at V and 2 bases at J, with 11 bases in the middle. CDR3 size: 14 residues. The V gene's germline CDR1 is LNHDA and CDR2 SQIVND (reference sequence). CDR3 sequence: CASRRQGPYNEQFF. CDR3 DNA, as far as it was read: TGTGCCAGTAGGCGCCAGGGCCCCTACAATGAG.

This clone has ten or more counts. The read terminates 3 residues before the CDR3 end, so the remaining end is supplied by the germline J gene. The gene calls are TRBV12-3 or TRBV12-4 and TRBJ1-1; TRBD1 agrees at 7 bases. V gave up 5 bases and J gave up 4 bases; unmatched junction bases: 7. This CDR3 has 14 residues. The sequenced CDR3 bases are TGTGCCAGCAGTAATACAGGGGCGGTCACTGAA. Its translation is CASSNTGAVTE. The whole CDR3 protein reads CASSNTGAVTEAFF.

This clone has at least ten counts. The read is 3 residues too short to cover the CDR3 end, so that end is filled in from the germline J gene. V and J are TRBV7-2 and TRBJ2-7, with a weak D call TRBD1 (6 bases). CDR1 is SGHTA and CDR2 is FQGNSA in the germline V gene. The CDR3 length is 14 residues. V lost 5 bases and J 6 bases, leaving 17 bases between the germline ends. CDR3 amino acids: CASSGRTGLREQYF. CDR3 DNA, as far as it was read: TGTGCCAGCAGCGGGCGTACAGGGTTACGCGAG.

This clone was detected a few times. The read halts 3 residues ahead of the CDR3 end, with the missing end drawn from the germline J gene. The V gene is TRBV11-2, the J gene TRBJ2-3, with unresolved D. Germline CDR1 reads SGHAT; CDR2 reads FQNNGV. The CDR3 totals 14 residues. The V end lost 1 base, the J end lost 3 bases, and 8 bases lay between the germline ends. The CDR3 is CASSLGLATDTQYF. The CDR3 bases that were read are TGTGCCAGCAGCTTAGGTTTAGCAACAGATACG.

This clone was picked up many times. At one of its ends the junction is not consistent with the germline gene, which may arise from a read error. The missing CDR3 end, 3 residues past where the read stops, is filled in from the germline J gene. The chain couples TRBV4-2 to TRBJ1-5; D may be TRBD1 (5 bases). CDR3 length: 15 amino acids. The germline gives CDR1 LGHNA, CDR2 YNFKEQ. The part of the CDR3 DNA that was read is TGCGCCAGCAGCCAAGAATGGTCAGGGAATCAGCCC. As protein: CASSQEWSGNQP. The full CDR3 protein reads CASSQEWSGNQPQHF.

This clone was seen ten or more times. Read sequence stops 3 residues before the CDR3 end, and the germline J gene provides the missing end. The genes are TRBV5-4 and TRBJ2-7; D is possibly TRBD1 (5 bases). This CDR3 region has 15 residues. Germline V gene sequence: CDR1 SGHNT, CDR2 YYREEE (reference sequence). Trimming shortened V by 0 bases and J by 2 bases, and 12 bases separated the two germline ends. CDR3 bases read: TGTGCCAGCAGCTTGGTGCAGGGTAAGGCCTACGAG. Amino acids: CASSLVQGKAYE. The whole CDR3 protein reads CASSLVQGKAYEQYF.

In its sample, this clone was seen many times. Read coverage stops 3 residues before the CDR3 terminus; the germline J gene supplies the remainder. V is TRBV6-1 and J is TRBJ1-1; TRBD1 aligns across 10 bases. Trimming took 4 bases from V and 4 from J; bases not matched to a gene: 6. Germline lookup yields CDR1 MNHNS and CDR2 SASEGT. This CDR3 region has 15 residues. The CDR3 is CASSVFWDRGTEAFF. The part of the CDR3 DNA that was read is TGTGCCAGCAGTGTATTTTGGGACAGGGGCACTGAA.

This clone appeared many times. From the germline J gene comes the end of the CDR3, since the read stops 3 residues before it. V and J are TRBV7-6 and TRBJ2-1; 7 bases match TRBD1. The ends lost 5 bases at V and 4 bases at J; junction bases unmatched: 8. Germline loops: CDR1 SGHVS, CDR2 FNYEAQ. The CDR3 extends over 15 amino acids. The CDR3 bases that were read are TGTGCCAGCAGCCTAGAAGGGGGCTCATACAATGAG. Its protein product is CASSLEGGSYNE. The entire CDR3 is CASSLEGGSYNEQFF.

This clone was counted ten times or more. The CDR3 DNA, read in part, is TGCAGTGCTTTTACTAGCGGGAGGTCCCTTGCCAATGAG. Residues: CSAFTSGRSLANE. The complete CDR3 protein is CSAFTSGRSLANEQFF. The chain employs TRBV20-1 and TRBJ2-1, with TRBD2 matching 12 bases. The read falls 3 residues short of the CDR3 end, and the missing part is taken from the germline J gene. J lost 6 bases, V lost 5 bases, and 11 bases had no gene match. The CDR3 is 16 amino acids. CDR1 and CDR2 from the germline V gene are DFQATT and SNEGSKA (reference sequence).

At least ten counts were recorded for this clone. The read ends 3 residues before the CDR3 terminus; that terminus is restored from the germline J gene. J is TRBJ1-1 and V is TRBV5-8; the match to TRBD1 covers 11 bases. From germline, CDR1 is SGHTS and CDR2 YDEGEE. The CDR3 loop spans 13 amino acids. J lost 6 bases, V lost 8 bases, and 6 bases had no gene match. CDR3 region: CARGQGALSEAFF. The part of the CDR3 DNA that was read is TGTGCCAGAGGACAGGGGGCGCTCTCTGAA.

A word on this clone: Given a far larger clone just one base away, this is likely a sequencing read error. The sequenced fragment ends 3 residues before the CDR3 boundary, so the rest is inferred from the germline J gene. The chain combines TRBV6-2 or TRBV6-3 with TRBJ2-3, with D tentatively TRBD2 (5 bases). The CDR3 is 14 residues long. In germline, CDR1 is MNHEY, CDR2 SVGEGT. The V gene lost 7 bases and the J gene lost 2 bases, with 13 bases spanning the gap. The part of the CDR3 DNA that was read is TGTGCCAGCAATCAGAGGACTGTCACAGATACG. This sequence encodes CASNQRTVTDT. The whole CDR3 reads CASNQRTVTDTQYF.

At least ten counts were recorded for this clone. Read data end 3 residues before the CDR3 end; the end is taken from the germline J gene. The gene calls are TRBV27 and TRBJ2-7; 7 nucleotides line up with TRBD1. V shed 2 bases and J 4 bases; nucleotides not matched to a gene: 5. Germline V gene data show CDR1 as MNHEY and CDR2 as SMNVEV (reference sequence). The CDR3 is 14 residues long. CDR3 loop: CASSLVQGEYEQYF. The CDR3 bases that were read are TGTGCCAGCAGTTTAGTCCAGGGGGAATACGAG.